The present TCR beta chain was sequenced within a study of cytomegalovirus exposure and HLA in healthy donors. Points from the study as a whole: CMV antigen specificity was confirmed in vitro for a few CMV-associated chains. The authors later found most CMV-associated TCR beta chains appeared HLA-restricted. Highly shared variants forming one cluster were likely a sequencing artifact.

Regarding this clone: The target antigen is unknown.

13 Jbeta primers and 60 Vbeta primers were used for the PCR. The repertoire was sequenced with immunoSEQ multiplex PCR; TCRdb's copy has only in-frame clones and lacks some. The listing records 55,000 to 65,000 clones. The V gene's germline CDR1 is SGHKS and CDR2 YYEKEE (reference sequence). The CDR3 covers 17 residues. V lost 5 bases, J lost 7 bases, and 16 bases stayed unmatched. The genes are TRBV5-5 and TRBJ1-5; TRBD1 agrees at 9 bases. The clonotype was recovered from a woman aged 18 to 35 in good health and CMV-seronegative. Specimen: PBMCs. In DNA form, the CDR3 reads TGTGCCAGCAGTCCTAAATCCGGGACAGGGTCTAACCAGCCCCAGCATTTT. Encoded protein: CASSPKSGTGSNQPQHF. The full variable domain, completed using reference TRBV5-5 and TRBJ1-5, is DAGVTQSPTHLIKTRGQQVTLRCSPISGHKSVSWYQQVLGQGPQFIFQYYEKEERGRGNFPDRFSARQFPNYSSELNVNALLLGDSALYLCASSPKSGTGSNQPQHFGDGTRLSIL.